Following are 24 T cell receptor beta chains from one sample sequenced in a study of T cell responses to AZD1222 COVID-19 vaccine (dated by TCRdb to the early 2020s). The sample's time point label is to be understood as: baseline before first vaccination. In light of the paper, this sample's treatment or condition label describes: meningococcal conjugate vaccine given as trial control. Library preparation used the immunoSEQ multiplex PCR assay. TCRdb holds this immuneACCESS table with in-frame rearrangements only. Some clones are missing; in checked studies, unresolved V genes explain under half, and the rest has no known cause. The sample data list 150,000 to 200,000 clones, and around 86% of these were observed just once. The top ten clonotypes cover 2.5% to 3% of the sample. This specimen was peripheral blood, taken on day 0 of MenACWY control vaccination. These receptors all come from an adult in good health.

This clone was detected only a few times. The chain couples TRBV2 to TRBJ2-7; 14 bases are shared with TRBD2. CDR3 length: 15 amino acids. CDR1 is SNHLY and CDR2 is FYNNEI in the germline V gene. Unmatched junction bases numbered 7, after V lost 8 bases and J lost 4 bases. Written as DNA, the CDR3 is TGTGCCAGCTCGGGACTAGCGGGAGCCATTTACGAGCAGTACTTC. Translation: CASSGLAGAIYEQYF.

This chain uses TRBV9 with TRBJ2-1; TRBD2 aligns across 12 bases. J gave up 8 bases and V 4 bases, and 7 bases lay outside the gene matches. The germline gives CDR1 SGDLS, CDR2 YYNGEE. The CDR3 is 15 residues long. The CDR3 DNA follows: TGTGCCAGCAGCCCGACTAGCGGGAGAGTCCATGAGCAGTTCTTC. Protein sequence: CASSPTSGRVHEQFF.

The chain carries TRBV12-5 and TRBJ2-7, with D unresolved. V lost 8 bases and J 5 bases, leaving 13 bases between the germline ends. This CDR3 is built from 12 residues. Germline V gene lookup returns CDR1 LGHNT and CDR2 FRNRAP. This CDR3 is CASPPAKDEQYF. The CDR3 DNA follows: TGTGCTAGTCCCCCAGCCAAGGACGAGCAGTACTTC.

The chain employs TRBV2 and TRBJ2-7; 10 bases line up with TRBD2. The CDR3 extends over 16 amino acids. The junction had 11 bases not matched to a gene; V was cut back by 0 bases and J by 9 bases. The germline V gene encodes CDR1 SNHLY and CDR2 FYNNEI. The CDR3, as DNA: TGTGCCAGCAGTGAAGCTCTAACTAGCGGGAATCATCGGCAGTACTTC. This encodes CASSEALTSGNHRQYF.

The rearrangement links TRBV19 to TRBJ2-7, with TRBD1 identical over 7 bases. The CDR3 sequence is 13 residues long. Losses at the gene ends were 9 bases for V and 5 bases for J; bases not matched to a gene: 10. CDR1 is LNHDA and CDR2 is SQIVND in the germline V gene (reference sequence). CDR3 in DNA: TGTGCCAGCAACAGGGGCCCCTCTGACGAGCAGTACTTC. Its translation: CASNRGPSDEQYF. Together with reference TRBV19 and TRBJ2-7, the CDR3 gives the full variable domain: DGGITQSPKYLFRKEGQNVTLSCEQNLNHDAMYWYRQDPGQGLRLIYYSQIVNDFQKGDIAEGYSVSREKKESFPLTVTSAQKNPTAFYLCASNRGPSDEQYFGPGTRLTVT.

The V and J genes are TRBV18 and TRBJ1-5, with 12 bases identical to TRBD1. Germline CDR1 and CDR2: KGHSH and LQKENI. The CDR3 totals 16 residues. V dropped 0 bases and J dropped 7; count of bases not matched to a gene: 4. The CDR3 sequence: CASSPPGQGANQPQHF. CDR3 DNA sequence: TGTGCCAGCTCACCACCGGGACAGGGGGCAAACCAGCCCCAGCATTTT.

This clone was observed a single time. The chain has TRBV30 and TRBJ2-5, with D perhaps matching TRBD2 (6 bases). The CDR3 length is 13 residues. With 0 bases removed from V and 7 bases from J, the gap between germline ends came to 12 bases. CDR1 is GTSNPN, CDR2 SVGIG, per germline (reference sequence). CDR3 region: CAWSVGASVTQYF. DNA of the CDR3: TGTGCCTGGAGTGTTGGGGCTAGCGTGACCCAGTACTTC.

The CDR3 DNA reads as TGTGCCAGCACCCCGGGGGGGATAAACACTGAAGCTTTCTTT. It is translated as CASTPGGINTEAFF. This chain connects TRBV28 to TRBJ1-1; D might be TRBD1 (5 bases). Trimming removed 7 bases at V and 2 bases at J, with 14 bases between. The germline V gene has CDR1 MDHEN and CDR2 SYDVKM. This CDR3 is 14 amino acids long.

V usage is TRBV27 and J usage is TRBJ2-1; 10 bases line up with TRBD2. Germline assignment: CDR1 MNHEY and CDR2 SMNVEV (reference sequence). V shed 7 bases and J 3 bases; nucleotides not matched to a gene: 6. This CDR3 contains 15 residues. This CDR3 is CASTQAGGFYNEQFF. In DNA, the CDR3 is TGTGCCAGCACCCAAGCGGGAGGGTTCTACAATGAGCAGTTCTTC.

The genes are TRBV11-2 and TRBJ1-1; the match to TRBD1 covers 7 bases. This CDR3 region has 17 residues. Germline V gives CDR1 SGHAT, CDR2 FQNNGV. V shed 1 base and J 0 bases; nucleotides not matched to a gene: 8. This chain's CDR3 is CASSLGQGGLLNTEAFF. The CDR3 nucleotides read TGTGCCAGCAGCTTAGGACAGGGCGGGTTGTTGAACACTGAAGCTTTCTTT.

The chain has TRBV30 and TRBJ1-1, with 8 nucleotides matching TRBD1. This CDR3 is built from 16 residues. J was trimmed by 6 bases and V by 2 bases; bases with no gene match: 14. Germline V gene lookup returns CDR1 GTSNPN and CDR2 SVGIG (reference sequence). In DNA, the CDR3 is TGTGCCTGGAGTCGTACTAACAGGGGGAATTGGCCTGAAGCTTTCTTT. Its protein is CAWSRTNRGNWPEAFF.

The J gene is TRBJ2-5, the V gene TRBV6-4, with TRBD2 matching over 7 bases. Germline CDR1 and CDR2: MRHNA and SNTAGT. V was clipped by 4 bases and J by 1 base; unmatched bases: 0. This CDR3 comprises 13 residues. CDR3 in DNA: TGTGCCAGCAGTGGGACTAGCCAAGAGACCCAGTACTTC. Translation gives CASSGTSQETQYF.

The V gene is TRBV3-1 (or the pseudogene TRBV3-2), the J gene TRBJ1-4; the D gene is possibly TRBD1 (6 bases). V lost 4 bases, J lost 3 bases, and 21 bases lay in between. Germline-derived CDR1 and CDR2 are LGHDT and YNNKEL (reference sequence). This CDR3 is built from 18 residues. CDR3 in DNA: TGTGCCAGCAGCCCCCAATTCCGGGGACAAGGGGCTAATGAAAAACTGTTTTTT. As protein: CASSPQFRGQGANEKLFF.

The DNA of the CDR3 is TGTGCCAGCAGCTTAGGAAACGGAGCGGGAACTGGCACAGATACGCAGTATTTT. Amino acid sequence: CASSLGNGAGTGTDTQYF. The chain carries TRBV7-8 and TRBJ2-3; 7 nucleotides align to TRBD2. Germline V gene sequence: CDR1 SGHVS, CDR2 FQNEAQ. The V segment lost 1 base and the J segment 1 base; nucleotides outside the gene matches: 11. This CDR3 is 18 amino acids long.

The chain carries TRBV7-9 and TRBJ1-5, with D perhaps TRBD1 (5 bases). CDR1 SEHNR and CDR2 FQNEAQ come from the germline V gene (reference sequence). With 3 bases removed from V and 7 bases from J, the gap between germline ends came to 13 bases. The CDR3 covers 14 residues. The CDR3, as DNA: TGTGCCAGCAGCTTGGTGCGGGGGTCCCAGCCCCAGCATTTT. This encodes CASSLVRGSQPQHF.

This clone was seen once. CDR3 protein: CSVGDSADTQYF. For the CDR3, the DNA is TGCAGCGTCGGCGACTCAGCAGATACGCAGTATTTT. The J gene is TRBJ2-3, the V gene TRBV29-1; D is ambiguous. V lost 6 bases, J lost 4 bases, and 11 bases lay in between. There are 12 residues in the CDR3. Germline V gene lookup returns CDR1 SQVTM and CDR2 ANQGSEA.

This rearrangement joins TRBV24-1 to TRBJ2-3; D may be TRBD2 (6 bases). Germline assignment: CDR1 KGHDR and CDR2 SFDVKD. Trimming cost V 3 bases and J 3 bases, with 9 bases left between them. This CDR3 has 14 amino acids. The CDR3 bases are TGTGCCACCAGTGATGCGGGGTTGACAGATACGCAGTATTTT. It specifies CATSDAGLTDTQYF.

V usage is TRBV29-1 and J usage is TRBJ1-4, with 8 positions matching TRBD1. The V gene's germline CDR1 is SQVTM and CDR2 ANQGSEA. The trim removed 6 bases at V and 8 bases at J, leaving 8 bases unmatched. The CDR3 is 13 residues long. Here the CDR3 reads CSVEQGESEKLFF. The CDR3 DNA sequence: TGCAGCGTCGAACAGGGGGAAAGCGAAAAACTGTTTTTT.

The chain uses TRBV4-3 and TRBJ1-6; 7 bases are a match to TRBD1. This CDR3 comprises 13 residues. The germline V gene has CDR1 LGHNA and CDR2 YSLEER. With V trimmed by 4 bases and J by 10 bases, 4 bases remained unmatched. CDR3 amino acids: CASSPAQGSPLHF. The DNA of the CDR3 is TGCGCCAGCAGCCCGGCACAGGGGTCACCCCTCCACTTT.

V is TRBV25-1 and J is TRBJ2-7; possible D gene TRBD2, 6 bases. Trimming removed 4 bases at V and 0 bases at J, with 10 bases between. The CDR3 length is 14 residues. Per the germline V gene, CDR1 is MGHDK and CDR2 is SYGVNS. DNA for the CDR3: TGTGCCAGCAGTGCGCGGGGTAGCTCCTACGAGCAGTACTTC. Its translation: CASSARGSSYEQYF.

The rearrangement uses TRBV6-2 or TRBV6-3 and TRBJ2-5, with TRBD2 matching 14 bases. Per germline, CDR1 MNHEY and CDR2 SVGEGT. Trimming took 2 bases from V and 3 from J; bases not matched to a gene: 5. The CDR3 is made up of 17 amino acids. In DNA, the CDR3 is TGTGCCAGCAGTTACAGGACTAGCGGGGGGCCAAAAGAGACCCAGTACTTC. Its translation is CASSYRTSGGPKETQYF.

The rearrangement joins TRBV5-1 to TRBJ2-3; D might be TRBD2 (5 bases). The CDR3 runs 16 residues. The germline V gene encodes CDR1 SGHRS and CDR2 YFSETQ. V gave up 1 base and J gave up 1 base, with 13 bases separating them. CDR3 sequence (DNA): TGCGCCAGCAGCTTGAGCGGAAACCCCGGCACAGATACGCAGTATTTT. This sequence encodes CASSLSGNPGTDTQYF. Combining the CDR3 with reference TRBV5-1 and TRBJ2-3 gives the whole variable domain KAGVTQTPRYLIKTRGQQVTLSCSPISGHRSVSWYQQTPGQGLQFLFEYFSETQRNKGNFPGRFSGRQFSNSRSEMNVSTLELGDSALYLCASSLSGNPGTDTQYFGPGTRLTVL.

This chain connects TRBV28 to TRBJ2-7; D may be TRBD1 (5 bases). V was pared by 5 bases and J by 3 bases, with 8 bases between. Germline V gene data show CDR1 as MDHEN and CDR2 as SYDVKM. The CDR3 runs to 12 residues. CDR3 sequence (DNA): TGTGCCAGCAGTCGCGACAGCTACGAGCAGTACTTC. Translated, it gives CASSRDSYEQYF.

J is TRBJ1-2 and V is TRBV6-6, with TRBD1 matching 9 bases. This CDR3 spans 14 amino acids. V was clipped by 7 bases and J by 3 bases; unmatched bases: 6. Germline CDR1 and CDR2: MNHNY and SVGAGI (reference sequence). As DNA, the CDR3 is TGTGCCAGCAAACAGGGGGCCTCGGACTATGGCTACACCTTC. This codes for CASKQGASDYGYTF.